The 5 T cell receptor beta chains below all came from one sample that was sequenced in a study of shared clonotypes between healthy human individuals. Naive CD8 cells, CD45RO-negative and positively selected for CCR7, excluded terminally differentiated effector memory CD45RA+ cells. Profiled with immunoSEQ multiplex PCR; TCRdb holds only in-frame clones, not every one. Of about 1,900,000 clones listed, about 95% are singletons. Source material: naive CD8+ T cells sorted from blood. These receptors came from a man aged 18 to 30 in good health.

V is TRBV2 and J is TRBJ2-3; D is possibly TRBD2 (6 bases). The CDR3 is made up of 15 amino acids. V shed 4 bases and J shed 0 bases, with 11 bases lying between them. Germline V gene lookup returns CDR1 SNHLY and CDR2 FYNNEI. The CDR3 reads CASSGWGDSTDTQYF. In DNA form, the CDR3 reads TGTGCCAGCAGTGGGTGGGGGGACAGCACAGATACGCAGTATTTT. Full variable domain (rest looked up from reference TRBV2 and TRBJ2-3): EPEVTQTPSHQVTQMGQEVILRCVPISNHLYFYWYRQILGQKVEFLVSFYNNEISEKSEIFDDQFSVERPDGSNFTLKIRSTKLEDSAMYFCASSGWGDSTDTQYFGPGTRLTVL.

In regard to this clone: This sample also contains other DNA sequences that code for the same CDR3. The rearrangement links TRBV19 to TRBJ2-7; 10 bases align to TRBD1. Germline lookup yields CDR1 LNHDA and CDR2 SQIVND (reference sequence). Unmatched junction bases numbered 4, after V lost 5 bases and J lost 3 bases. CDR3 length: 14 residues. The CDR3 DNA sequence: TGTGCCAGTAGTCCCGGGACAGGGGTCTACGAGCAGTACTTC. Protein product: CASSPGTGVYEQYF. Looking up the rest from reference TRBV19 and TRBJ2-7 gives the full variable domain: DGGITQSPKYLFRKEGQNVTLSCEQNLNHDAMYWYRQDPGQGLRLIYYSQIVNDFQKGDIAEGYSVSREKKESFPLTVTSAQKNPTAFYLCASSPGTGVYEQYFGPGTRLTVT.

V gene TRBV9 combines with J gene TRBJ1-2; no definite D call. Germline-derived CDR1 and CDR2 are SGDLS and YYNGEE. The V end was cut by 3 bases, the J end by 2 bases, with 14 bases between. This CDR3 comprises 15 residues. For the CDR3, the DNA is TGTGCCAGCAGCGCCGCCGTGGCGGTAAACTATGGCTACACCTTC. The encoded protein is CASSAAVAVNYGYTF.

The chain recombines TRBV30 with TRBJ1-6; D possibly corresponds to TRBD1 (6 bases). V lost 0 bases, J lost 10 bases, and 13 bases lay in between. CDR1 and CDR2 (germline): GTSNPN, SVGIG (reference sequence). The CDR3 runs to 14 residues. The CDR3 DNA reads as TGTGCCTGGAGTGTACTGTCAGGGGAATCACCCCTCCACTTT. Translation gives CAWSVLSGESPLHF. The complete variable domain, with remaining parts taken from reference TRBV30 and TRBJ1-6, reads SQTIHQWPATLVQPVGSPLSLECTVEGTSNPNLYWYRQAAGRGLQLLFYSVGIGQISSEVPQNLSASRPQDRQFILSSKKLLLSDSGFYLCAWSVLSGESPLHFGNGTRLTVT.

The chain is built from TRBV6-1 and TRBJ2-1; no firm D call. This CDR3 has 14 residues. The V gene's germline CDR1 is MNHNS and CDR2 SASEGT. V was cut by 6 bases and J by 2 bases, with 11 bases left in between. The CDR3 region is CASRAEHPYNEQFF. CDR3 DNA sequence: TGTGCCAGCAGAGCAGAACATCCCTACAATGAGCAGTTCTTC.